Below, one T cell receptor (beta chain) is given with its context. Germline V CDR1 and CDR2: MNHEY, SVGAGI. With 0 bases clipped from V and 4 bases from J, the junction kept 2 bases outside the gene matches. CDR3 length: 16 amino acids. This entry is derived from a study of OX40 agonist ivuxolimab in advanced cancers. TCRdb's copy holds only in-frame clones and misses some; the assay was immunoSEQ multiplex PCR. The sample consists of under 85,000 clones, roughly nine tenths of them appearing once. This clonotype was sampled from an adult with an advanced solid tumor such as melanoma, head and neck, liver or kidney cancer. The genes are TRBV6-5 and TRBJ2-2; TRBD1 matches 10 bases. Material: CD4+ or CD8+ T cells sorted from blood, obtained in a trial of the OX40 agonist ivuxolimab. The CDR3 bases are TGTGCCAGCAGTTACTCAAGGACAGGGGGCACCGGGGAGCTGTTTTTT. As protein: CASSYSRTGGTGELFF.